A single sample is the source of the 22 T cell receptor beta chains below, sequenced in a study of CD8 T cells in ankylosing spondylitis (dated by TCRdb to the late 2010s). These receptors' antigens are unknown. Beyond this particular receptor, the publication reports: Blood from ankylosing spondylitis patients appeared to be characterized by a TCR beta motif composed of 7 to 9 highly homologous amino acid variants.

The library relied on 5' RACE. The instrument given in TCRdb is Illumina HiSeq 2500. TCRdb's own reprocessing of the public reads used fastp at Q25 and MiXCR and kept productive beta chains. Each record represents a unique CDR3 protein, reported with the most common genes and DNA among its rows. For this sample there are roughly 220,000 distinct CDR3 sequences; around 20% appear just once. Together, the top ten hold 42% of the sample. The sample comprised blood, either unsorted or a sorted T cell fraction (not recorded which). The receptors originated from a male donor with ankylosing spondylitis.

This clonotype turned up a few times. The chain joins TRBV5-5 to TRBJ2-1; TRBD2 matches 9 bases. The CDR3 spans 14 residues. V was pared by 0 bases and J by 7 bases, with 2 bases of the junction left unmatched. Germline V lookup: CDR1 SGHKS, CDR2 YYEKEE (reference sequence). CDR3 residues: CASSLVSGSNEQFF. CDR3 nucleotide sequence: TGTGCCAGCAGCTTGGTTAGCGGGAGTAATGAGCAGTTCTTC. Full variable domain (outside the CDR3, taken from reference TRBV5-5 and TRBJ2-1): DAGVTQSPTHLIKTRGQQVTLRCSPISGHKSVSWYQQVLGQGPQFIFQYYEKEERGRGNFPDRFSARQFPNYSSELNVNALLLGDSALYLCASSLVSGSNEQFFGPGTRLTVL.

This clonotype was observed a handful of times. The V and J genes are TRBV11-3 and TRBJ1-2; D is undetermined. Germline CDR1 reads SGHNT; CDR2 reads YENEEA. V was shortened by 4 bases and J by 3 bases, with 9 bases between the two germline ends. CDR3 length: 13 amino acids. The CDR3 reads CASSYPADYGYTF. The CDR3 nucleotides read TGTGCCAGCAGCTATCCAGCGGACTATGGCTACACCTTC.

This clonotype appeared many times. The chain recombines TRBV12-3 or TRBV12-4 with TRBJ1-1; D is unresolved. Between the trimmed V and J ends, which lost 5 bases and 1 base, there was a span of 14 bases. The CDR3 runs 15 residues. The CDR3 DNA sequence: TGTGCCAGCAGTCTCCAGAATGGAGGGAACACTGAAGCTTTCTTT. Protein product: CASSLQNGGNTEAFF.

The V and J genes are TRBV13 and TRBJ1-2, with a possible D match to TRBD1 (5 bases). The CDR3 runs to 15 residues. Looked up from germline, CDR1 is PRHDT and CDR2 is FYEKMQ (reference sequence). The germline V and J ends were trimmed by 1 base and 6 bases, with 15 bases remaining between them. The CDR3 region is CASSLVAGLQDGYTF. The CDR3 region has the DNA TGTGCCAGCAGCTTAGTCGCAGGGCTTCAGGATGGCTACACCTTC.

This clonotype was found a few times. The V call is TRBV6-5, the J call TRBJ2-7, with TRBD2 matching over 7 bases. V trimming: 4 bases; J trimming: 0 bases; junction bases outside the gene matches: 6. The CDR3 sequence is 15 residues long. Germline V gene data show CDR1 as MNHEY and CDR2 as SVGAGI. In nucleotides, the CDR3 is TGTGCCAGCAGTTCCGCGACTAGCAGCTCCTACGAGCAGTACTTC. Its translation: CASSSATSSSYEQYF.

This clonotype was seen only a few times. The chain combines TRBV30 with TRBJ2-2, with 11 positions matching TRBD2. Germline values: CDR1 GTSNPN, CDR2 SVGIG (reference sequence). Unmatched junction bases numbered 7, after V lost 7 bases and J lost 3 bases. The CDR3 contains 15 residues. The CDR3 sequence: CALRLAGLHTGELFF. In DNA form, the CDR3 reads TGTGCCTTGAGACTAGCGGGACTCCACACCGGGGAGCTGTTTTTT.

This clonotype was detected only a few times. This rearrangement joins TRBV2 to TRBJ2-2; 9 bases line up with TRBD2. CDR1 is SNHLY, CDR2 FYNNEI, per germline. CDR3 length: 16 residues. V was pared by 4 bases and J by 0 bases, with 3 bases of the junction left unmatched. CDR3 loop: CASSVAGGANTGELFF. The DNA of the CDR3 is TGTGCCAGCAGTGTCGCGGGAGGGGCGAACACCGGGGAGCTGTTTTTT. Full variable domain (missing parts from reference TRBV2 and TRBJ2-2): EPEVTQTPSHQVTQMGQEVILRCVPISNHLYFYWYRQILGQKVEFLVSFYNNEISEKSEIFDDQFSVERPDGSNFTLKIRSTKLEDSAMYFCASSVAGGANTGELFFGEGSRLTVL.

In its sample, this clonotype was seen a few times. The J gene is TRBJ2-1, the V gene TRBV4-3, with 10 bases lining up with TRBD2. The CDR3 sequence is 17 residues long. V lost 3 bases to trimming and J lost 8 bases; unmatched junction nucleotides: 13. Germline CDR1 and CDR2: LGHNA and YSLEER. The CDR3, as DNA: TGCGCCAGCAGCCAGGAGACGGGACTAGCGATTCTCGATGAGCAGTTCTTC. It encodes CASSQETGLAILDEQFF.

This clonotype has ten or more counts. CDR3 region: CASSLVVKGNEQFF. The CDR3 region has the DNA TGTGCCAGCAGTTTAGTAGTCAAGGGTAATGAGCAGTTCTTC. The genes are TRBV12-3 or TRBV12-4 and TRBJ2-1; D is unclear. Trimming shortened V by 1 base and J by 7 bases, and 11 bases separated the two germline ends. This CDR3 has 14 residues.

This clonotype was counted a few times. The chain is built from TRBV6-2 or TRBV6-3 and TRBJ1-2; no definite D call. The CDR3 sequence is 16 residues long. Germline CDR1 reads MNHEY; CDR2 reads SVGEGT. V lost 7 bases and J 4 bases, leaving 22 bases between the germline ends. The CDR3 DNA reads TGTGCCAGCACACTTGACCCCGAGACCGGATCCTATGGCTACACCTTC. Its protein product is CASTLDPETGSYGYTF.

This rearrangement joins TRBV10-3 to TRBJ2-7; 8 nucleotides agree with TRBD1. This CDR3 comprises 16 residues. V shed 0 bases and J 5 bases; nucleotides not matched to a gene: 9. The germline V gene encodes CDR1 ENHRY and CDR2 SYGVKD. The CDR3 here is CAISESAPDRVDEQYF. The CDR3 DNA sequence: TGTGCCATCAGTGAGTCGGCTCCGGACAGGGTCGACGAGCAGTACTTC.

The chain has TRBV2 and TRBJ1-5; 8 nucleotides agree with TRBD1. CDR3 length: 17 residues. CDR1 is SNHLY, CDR2 FYNNEI, per germline. The V and J ends lost 6 bases and 1 base, in that order; junction bases with no gene match: 11. In DNA, the CDR3 is TGTGCCAGCAGCAAAGGACAGGGCCCGATGAGCAATCAGCCCCAGCATTTT. Its translation: CASSKGQGPMSNQPQHF. Variable domain in full (rest from reference TRBV2 and TRBJ1-5): EPEVTQTPSHQVTQMGQEVILRCVPISNHLYFYWYRQILGQKVEFLVSFYNNEISEKSEIFDDQFSVERPDGSNFTLKIRSTKLEDSAMYFCASSKGQGPMSNQPQHFGDGTRLSIL.

This clonotype has more than one count but fewer than ten. The chain has TRBV7-9 and TRBJ1-5; 9 bases map to TRBD1. Trimming removed 5 bases from V and 14 bases from J; junction bases left unmatched: 10. The CDR3 has 13 residues. Germline loops: CDR1 SEHNR, CDR2 FQNEAQ (reference sequence). Here the CDR3 reads CASSGETTGGEHF. Here the CDR3 DNA reads TGTGCCAGCAGCGGTGAAACGACAGGGGGAGAGCATTTT.

This sequence joins TRBV5-1 and TRBJ2-1, with 10 nucleotides matching TRBD2. This CDR3 region has 15 residues. Germline CDR1 is SGHRS and CDR2 is YFSETQ. Losses at the gene ends were 3 bases for V and 4 bases for J; bases not matched to a gene: 4. CDR3 bases: TGCGCCAGCAGCTGGCTAGCGGGAGAGTACAATGAGCAGTTCTTC. It yields the protein CASSWLAGEYNEQFF.

The chain combines TRBV2 with TRBJ1-1, with 9 bases aligning to TRBD1. V dropped 6 bases and J dropped 8; count of bases not matched to a gene: 10. The CDR3 is made up of 14 amino acids. Germline loops: CDR1 SNHLY, CDR2 FYNNEI. CDR3 amino acids: CASREDRGKKEAFF. The CDR3, as DNA: TGTGCCAGCAGGGAGGACAGGGGTAAAAAGGAAGCTTTCTTT.

This clonotype occurred a few times. This chain uses TRBV11-2 with TRBJ2-1; possible D gene TRBD2, 5 bases. Germline V gives CDR1 SGHAT, CDR2 FQNNGV. The germline V and J ends were trimmed by 0 bases and 2 bases, with 8 bases remaining between them. The CDR3 has 15 amino acids. This chain's CDR3 is CASSLEADPYNEQFF. The CDR3 DNA reads as TGTGCCAGCAGCTTAGAAGCGGATCCCTACAATGAGCAGTTCTTC.

This chain links TRBV7-8 with TRBJ2-5, with a tentative D call TRBD2 (6 bases). Germline V gene sequence: CDR1 SGHVS, CDR2 FQNEAQ. This CDR3 is built from 16 residues. V was clipped by 5 bases and J by 5 bases, with 21 bases between them. CDR3 region: CASSQSPPSGRETQYF. DNA for the CDR3: TGTGCCAGCAGCCAATCCCCCCCCAGTGGGAGGGAGACCCAGTACTTC.

This clonotype turned up a few times. The J gene is TRBJ2-1, the V gene TRBV25-1; D gene unclear. Looked up from germline, CDR1 is MGHDK and CDR2 is SYGVNS. The CDR3 spans 12 residues. Trimming pared 8 bases from V and 7 bases from J, leaving 12 bases between. The DNA for the CDR3 is TGTGCCAGCGCCGTGGGTGGGAATGAGCAGTTCTTC. This codes for CASAVGGNEQFF. Full variable domain (missing parts from reference TRBV25-1 and TRBJ2-1): EADIYQTPRYLVIGTGKKITLECSQTMGHDKMYWYQQDPGMELHLIHYSYGVNSTEKGDLSSESTVSRIRTEHFPLTLESARPSHTSQYLCASAVGGNEQFFGPGTRLTVL.

This rearrangement joins TRBV20-1 to TRBJ2-7; 12 bases line up with TRBD2. The CDR3 runs 17 residues. The V gene end was trimmed by 4 bases and the J gene end by 3 bases; junction bases not matched to a gene: 13. The germline V gene encodes CDR1 DFQATT and CDR2 SNEGSKA (reference sequence). The CDR3 DNA is TGCAGTGCTACCGCACTCGAGACTAGCGGGAGATACTACGAGCAGTACTTC. This gives the protein CSATALETSGRYYEQYF.

This rearrangement joins TRBV7-3 to TRBJ2-3; the D gene is possibly TRBD2 (6 bases). This CDR3 has 16 residues. In germline, CDR1 is SGHTA, CDR2 FQGTGA. Trimming stripped 5 bases from V and 0 bases from J, with 15 bases between. The CDR3 bases are TGTGCCAGCAGCCCGAATCTAGCGCCCAGCACAGATACGCAGTATTTT. It is translated as CASSPNLAPSTDTQYF.

The table lists this clonotype with a few counts. The chain links TRBV27 to TRBJ1-5; tentative D call: TRBD1 (5 bases). Germline CDR1 MNHEY, CDR2 SMNVEV (reference sequence). The CDR3 totals 15 residues. Trimming took off 3 bases at V and 5 bases at J, with 14 bases between the two ends. CDR3 sequence: CASSLVGLSDQPQHF. The CDR3 DNA follows: TGTGCCAGCAGTTTGGTGGGGCTGTCGGATCAGCCCCAGCATTTT.

This sequence joins TRBV4-3 and TRBJ1-2; possibly TRBD1 for D (5 bases). Trimming removed 0 bases from V and 4 bases from J, with 9 bases in between. Looked up from germline, CDR1 is LGHNA and CDR2 is YSLEER. The CDR3 covers 14 residues. CDR3 protein: CASSQDRGGYGYTF. The CDR3 region has the DNA TGCGCCAGCAGCCAAGATCGGGGCGGCTATGGCTACACCTTC.